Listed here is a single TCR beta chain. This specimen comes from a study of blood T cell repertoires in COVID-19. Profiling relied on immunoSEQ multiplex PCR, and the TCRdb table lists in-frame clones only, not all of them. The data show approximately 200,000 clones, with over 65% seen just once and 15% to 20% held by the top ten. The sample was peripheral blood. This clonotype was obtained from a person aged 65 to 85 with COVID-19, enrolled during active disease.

The CDR3 here is CAWNLEGSPLHF. As DNA, the CDR3 is TGTGCCTGGAATTTGGAGGGTTCACCCCTCCACTTT. The rearrangement uses TRBV30 and TRBJ1-6; no definite D call. The germline V gene has CDR1 GTSNPN and CDR2 SVGIG (reference sequence). Deletions cut 4 bases from V and 9 bases from J, with 10 bases between. The CDR3 consists of 12 residues.